This T cell receptor (beta chain) was captured by sequencing in a study of neoadjuvant anti-PD-1 for oral cavity cancer. Study as a whole: Patients without progression got a fourth dose around day 43.

PBMC libraries mostly used roughly 460 ng of input genomic DNA, with six replicates per sample. The method was immunoSEQ multiplex PCR; TCRdb's version includes in-frame clones alone and lacks a portion of them. The sample includes some 9,500 clones, around 70% of them seen just once. The J segment lost 3 bases and the V segment lost 10 bases, leaving 6 bases of the junction unmatched. This CDR3 comprises 14 residues. Per germline, CDR1 LNHDA and CDR2 SQIVND (reference sequence). This clone has just a few counts. Time point reported: after neoadjuvant nivolumab, at surgical resection. This material consisted of PBMCs, taken after nivolumab (anti-PD-1) treatment. The source is a person aged 35-79 years with oral cavity squamous cell carcinoma. This chain uses TRBV19 with TRBJ2-1, with TRBD2 matching over 10 bases. CDR3 coding DNA: TGTGCCACCCAACTAGCGGGAAGCTACAATGAGCAGTTCTTC. Its translation: CATQLAGSYNEQFF.